The 6 T cell receptor beta chains reported below all come from one sample, sequenced in a study of beta chain features in type 1 diabetes. Whole-study findings and limits: Shortening of TCRB CDR3s, moderate but significant, appeared in all four CD4+ subsets of Type 1 diabetes patients.

Expressed TCRB transcripts were sequenced because the entire RNA isolate underwent reverse transcription. Data came from immunoSEQ multiplex PCR; TCRdb stores just in-frame clones and leaves some out. The sample consists of some 350,000 clones, around an eighth of them appearing once. No cognate antigen is known for these TCRs. Specimen: naive CD4+ T cells from blood. The source of these receptors is a woman under 30 with type 1 diabetes.

This chain joins TRBV5-4 and TRBJ2-1, with TRBD1 matching 10 bases. Trimming at V came to 5 bases and at J to 7 bases, leaving 3 bases not matched to a gene. The CDR3 runs to 13 residues. Germline V gene data show CDR1 as SGHNT and CDR2 as YYREEE (reference sequence). The CDR3 DNA is TGTGCCAGCAGGGGACAGGGGTGGAATGAGCAGTTCTTC. Encoded protein: CASRGQGWNEQFF.

This clone was seen more than once but under ten times. The chain uses TRBV5-6 and TRBJ2-3, with 8 bases identical to TRBD2. Germline V gene data show CDR1 as SGHDT and CDR2 as YYEEEE. J lost 4 bases, V lost 4 bases, and 11 bases had no gene match. This CDR3 comprises 16 residues. The chain's CDR3 is CASSRRGAGASDTQYF. The CDR3 nucleotides read TGTGCCAGCAGCCGGCGGGGAGCGGGAGCATCAGATACGCAGTATTTT. The whole variable domain, filled in from reference TRBV5-6 and TRBJ2-3, reads DAGVTQSPTHLIKTRGQQVTLRCSPKSGHDTVSWYQQALGQGPQFIFQYYEEEERQRGNFPDRFSGHQFPNYSSELNVNALLLGDSALYLCASSRRGAGASDTQYFGPGTRLTVL.

The chain couples TRBV5-1 to TRBJ2-3, with 14 bases lining up with TRBD2. The CDR3 length is 17 residues. Germline V lookup: CDR1 SGHRS, CDR2 YFSETQ. After removal of 0 bases from V and 1 base from J, the junction contained 1 base not matched to a gene. The CDR3 sequence: CASSLGTSGRRTDTQYF. In DNA, the CDR3 is TGCGCCAGCAGCTTGGGGACTAGCGGGAGGCGCACAGATACGCAGTATTTT.

The CDR3 sequence is CAWSPRGGETQYF. The CDR3 DNA follows: TGTGCCTGGAGTCCGCGGGGGGGAGAGACCCAGTACTTC. The chain uses TRBV30 and TRBJ2-5, with 9 bases matching TRBD2. The CDR3 sequence is 13 residues long. The ends lost 2 bases at V and 4 bases at J; junction bases unmatched: 2. Germline V gene lookup returns CDR1 GTSNPN and CDR2 SVGIG (reference sequence). The variable domain in full, with the rest retrieved from reference TRBV30 and TRBJ2-5, is SQTIHQWPATLVQPVGSPLSLECTVEGTSNPNLYWYRQAAGRGLQLLFYSVGIGQISSEVPQNLSASRPQDRQFILSSKKLLLSDSGFYLCAWSPRGGETQYFGPGTRLLVL.

This chain connects TRBV27 to TRBJ2-1; 10 nucleotides align to TRBD1. The CDR3 has 16 amino acids. Germline loops: CDR1 MNHEY, CDR2 SMNVEV (reference sequence). V lost 7 bases and J lost 3; bases outside the gene matches: 9. CDR3 sequence (DNA): TGTGCCAGCAATACCGGGACAGGGGTCTACTACAATGAGCAGTTCTTC. It translates to CASNTGTGVYYNEQFF.

The genes are TRBV27 and TRBJ2-7, with TRBD1 as a possible D gene (6 bases). Germline CDR1 and CDR2: MNHEY and SMNVEV (reference sequence). This CDR3 contains 16 residues. Trimming took off 1 base at V and 3 bases at J, with 16 bases between the two ends. The CDR3 here is CASSLYSPGRGYEQYV. The CDR3 nucleotides read TGTGCCAGCAGTTTATATAGTCCGGGCAGGGGCTACGAGCAGTACGTC.